Listed below are T cell receptor beta chains from one sample, sequenced in a study of blood T cell repertoires in COVID-19. Generated by immunoSEQ multiplex PCR, the TCRdb table keeps only in-frame clones and is missing some. The sample lists about 380,000 clones, less than 90% occurring once. Material: PBMCs or T cells enriched from blood (not recorded which). All receptors come from a woman in her 30s who had recovered from COVID-19. Both conserved end residues are part of each CDR3. The order of the fields is V gene, D gene, J gene, CDR3 protein. D genes are given only for firm matches.

v_call: TRBV7-9
d_call: .
j_call: TRBJ2-1
cdr3_aa: CATTSDYNEQFF

v_call: TRBV5-1
d_call: .
j_call: TRBJ1-4
cdr3_aa: CASTPDSTNEKLFF

v_call: TRBV10-3
d_call: .
j_call: TRBJ2-1
cdr3_aa: CAIREGAYGEQFF

v_call: TRBV28
d_call: .
j_call: TRBJ1-2
cdr3_aa: CASAGSGSYGYTF

v_call: TRBV4-1
d_call: TRBD1
j_call: TRBJ1-1
cdr3_aa: CASSRLQGRADHEAFF

v_call: TRBV27
d_call: .
j_call: TRBJ1-5
cdr3_aa: CASSNTGNQPQHF

v_call: TRBV6-2/TRBV6-3
d_call: TRBD1
j_call: TRBJ1-5
cdr3_aa: CASSRTGNSNQPQHF

v_call: TRBV9
d_call: TRBD1
j_call: TRBJ1-1
cdr3_aa: CASSVNAGGDTEAFF

v_call: TRBV29-1
d_call: TRBD2
j_call: TRBJ2-5
cdr3_aa: CSVEPGLGMRKETQYF

v_call: TRBV7-2
d_call: TRBD2
j_call: TRBJ2-3
cdr3_aa: CASSLGGLAGPDTQYF

v_call: TRBV5-8
d_call: .
j_call: TRBJ2-2
cdr3_aa: CASSLGQADTGELFF

v_call: TRBV10-3
d_call: TRBD1
j_call: TRBJ1-2
cdr3_aa: CAIKRDRDDYGYTF

v_call: TRBV27
d_call: TRBD2
j_call: TRBJ2-1
cdr3_aa: CASKRGTYNEQFF

v_call: TRBV10-3
d_call: .
j_call: TRBJ1-2
cdr3_aa: CAISIGFAYGYTF

v_call: TRBV19
d_call: .
j_call: TRBJ1-1
cdr3_aa: CASSQGGIGTEAFF

v_call: TRBV19
d_call: TRBD1
j_call: TRBJ1-4
cdr3_aa: CASSLRTGREKLFF

v_call: TRBV10-3
d_call: TRBD1
j_call: TRBJ1-4
cdr3_aa: CAIRDRDATNEKLFF

v_call: TRBV27
d_call: TRBD1
j_call: TRBJ2-7
cdr3_aa: CASSLTGGYEQYF

v_call: TRBV11-1
d_call: .
j_call: TRBJ1-1
cdr3_aa: CASSLNQGRTEAFF

v_call: TRBV2
d_call: .
j_call: TRBJ2-1
cdr3_aa: CASSEGRGLYNEQFF

v_call: TRBV27
d_call: .
j_call: TRBJ1-6
cdr3_aa: CASSFLSLNSPLHF

v_call: TRBV18
d_call: .
j_call: TRBJ2-2
cdr3_aa: CASSPQDTGELFF

v_call: TRBV7-3
d_call: TRBD2
j_call: TRBJ2-1
cdr3_aa: CASSLSQITAGGVGEQFF

v_call: TRBV27
d_call: TRBD1
j_call: TRBJ1-1
cdr3_aa: CASSSHDREGGTEAFF

v_call: TRBV28
d_call: .
j_call: TRBJ2-1
cdr3_aa: CASSLFPRSNEQFF

v_call: TRBV5-1
d_call: TRBD1
j_call: TRBJ2-7
cdr3_aa: CASSLIGDRVTYEQYF

v_call: TRBV11-2
d_call: TRBD2
j_call: TRBJ2-1
cdr3_aa: CASSAASGGKGNEQFF

v_call: TRBV2
d_call: TRBD1
j_call: TRBJ1-5
cdr3_aa: CASRGTGASSQHF